The 26 T cell receptor beta chains below all came from one sample that was sequenced in a study of siplizumab effects on memory and regulatory T cells. Produced via immunoSEQ multiplex PCR; TCRdb's table is partial and in-frame only. This sample has 70,000 to 100,000 clones; approximately 96% occur once, and the top ten carry 0.03% to 0.035%. The sample comprised naive CD4+ T cells sorted from blood. All receptors come from a human donor in good health.

The V call is TRBV7-2, the J call TRBJ2-7; 8 bases line up with TRBD1. The trim removed 0 bases at V and 0 bases at J, leaving 1 base unmatched. Germline CDR1 is SGHTA and CDR2 is FQGNSA. CDR3 size: 15 residues. CDR3 loop: CASSLAGTGSYEQYF. CDR3 DNA: TGTGCCAGCAGCTTAGCCGGGACAGGCTCCTACGAGCAGTACTTC.

V is TRBV28 and J is TRBJ1-5; 8 bases match TRBD1. CDR3 length equals 16 residues. The germline CDR1 and CDR2 sequences are MDHEN and SYDVKM. Trimming at V came to 6 bases and at J to 2 bases, leaving 9 bases not matched to a gene. The CDR3 is CASSPITGGGNQPQHF. CDR3 nucleotides: TGTGCCAGCAGCCCTATCACAGGGGGGGGCAATCAGCCCCAGCATTTT.

V and J are TRBV6-5 and TRBJ1-6, with D uncertain. Germline CDR1 and CDR2: MNHEY and SVGAGI. V shed 5 bases and J shed 4 bases, with 9 bases lying between them. This CDR3 has 14 amino acids. CDR3 amino acids: CASSVKPYNSPLHF. The CDR3 region has the DNA TGTGCCAGCAGTGTGAAACCGTATAATTCACCCCTCCACTTT.

The table lists this clone with a count of one. V is TRBV9 and J is TRBJ2-3; D remains unclear. Germline lookup yields CDR1 SGDLS and CDR2 YYNGEE. V was shortened by 0 bases and J by 8 bases, with 4 bases between the two germline ends. The CDR3 runs 11 residues. The chain's CDR3 is CASSVGSTQYF. The CDR3 DNA sequence: TGTGCCAGCAGCGTAGGAAGTACGCAGTATTTT.

The V gene is TRBV28, the J gene TRBJ1-2; D remains ambiguous. The CDR3 length is 13 residues. Germline V gene lookup returns CDR1 MDHEN and CDR2 SYDVKM. The V gene lost 5 bases and the J gene lost 2 bases, with 9 bases spanning the gap. The CDR3 region is CASSPGPNYGYTF. The CDR3 region has the DNA TGTGCCAGCAGTCCGGGCCCCAACTATGGCTACACCTTC.

The rearrangement links TRBV11-2 to TRBJ2-3; tentative D call: TRBD1 (6 bases). Trimming stripped 4 bases from V and 4 bases from J, with 12 bases between. Germline V gene lookup returns CDR1 SGHAT and CDR2 FQNNGV. The CDR3 runs to 14 residues. This CDR3 reads CASSSVGGPDTQYF. In DNA, the CDR3 is TGTGCCAGCAGCTCGGTTGGGGGCCCAGATACGCAGTATTTT.

V is TRBV11-3 and J is TRBJ2-3; the match to TRBD2 covers 11 bases. The CDR3 is 16 amino acids. Germline lookup yields CDR1 SGHNT and CDR2 YENEEA. With 5 bases clipped from V and 2 bases from J, the junction kept 6 bases outside the gene matches. The CDR3 DNA reads TGTGCCAGCAGCCCGACTAGCGGGACCTCCACAGATACGCAGTATTTT. Translating gives CASSPTSGTSTDTQYF.

This chain connects TRBV7-2 to TRBJ2-7, with D possibly TRBD2 on 7 matching bases. Between the trimmed V and J ends, which lost 7 bases and 1 base, there was a span of 17 bases. The CDR3 is made up of 15 amino acids. CDR1 and CDR2 from the germline V gene are SGHTA and FQGNSA. DNA of the CDR3: TGTGCCAGCAACCTCAGGCGGGGGACATCCTACGAGCAGTACTTC. It specifies CASNLRRGTSYEQYF.

The chain carries TRBV19 and TRBJ2-2, with 7 bases lining up with TRBD2. The ends lost 4 bases at V and 0 bases at J; junction bases unmatched: 5. The V gene's germline CDR1 is LNHDA and CDR2 SQIVND (reference sequence). This CDR3 comprises 16 residues. The DNA of the CDR3 is TGTGCCAGTAGTACGCGGGGGTTCGCGAACACCGGGGAGCTGTTTTTT. Translation: CASSTRGFANTGELFF. The whole variable domain, filled in from reference TRBV19 and TRBJ2-2, reads DGGITQSPKYLFRKEGQNVTLSCEQNLNHDAMYWYRQDPGQGLRLIYYSQIVNDFQKGDIAEGYSVSREKKESFPLTVTSAQKNPTAFYLCASSTRGFANTGELFFGEGSRLTVL.

The V gene is TRBV4-1, the J gene TRBJ2-5; perhaps TRBD1 as D (5 bases). The germline V gene has CDR1 MGHRA and CDR2 YSYEKL. The CDR3 runs 15 residues. The V end was cut by 2 bases, the J end by 5 bases, with 15 bases between. The CDR3 reads CASSQRWGLGETQYF. The CDR3 DNA reads as TGCGCCAGCAGCCAACGGTGGGGCCTGGGGGAGACCCAGTACTTC.

This chain links TRBV11-2 with TRBJ1-6; the D is unclear. The CDR3 is 19 amino acids. Per germline, CDR1 SGHAT and CDR2 FQNNGV. Deletions cut 0 bases from V and 0 bases from J, with 15 bases between. The CDR3 loop is CASSLDAGFRYSYNSPLHF. CDR3 coding DNA: TGTGCCAGCAGCTTAGATGCAGGTTTTCGATACTCCTATAATTCACCCCTCCACTTT.

The chain has TRBV4-1 and TRBJ2-1, with 10 bases that match TRBD2. Germline V CDR1 and CDR2: MGHRA, YSYEKL. Trimming cost V 2 bases and J 9 bases; bases outside gene matches: 7. The CDR3 totals 15 residues. The CDR3 loop reads CASSQRAGGPGEQFF. CDR3 DNA sequence: TGCGCCAGCAGCCAAAGAGCGGGGGGGCCCGGTGAGCAGTTCTTC.

The chain recombines TRBV5-3 with TRBJ2-7, with 7 bases that match TRBD1. TRBV5-3 is noted as an ORF with a role that remains uncertain. The CDR3 has 14 residues. The V segment lost 7 bases and the J segment 4 bases; nucleotides outside the gene matches: 11. The CDR3 here is CARGCRGGSYEQYF. The CDR3 DNA reads as TGTGCCAGAGGCTGTCGAGGGGGCTCATACGAGCAGTACTTC.

V usage is TRBV7-2 and J usage is TRBJ1-4; D remains unclear. Trimming took 4 bases from V and 3 from J, leaving 15 bases between them. CDR3 length: 16 amino acids. CDR1 is SGHTA, CDR2 FQGNSA, per germline. The CDR3: CASSSRTDGANEKLFF. In DNA form, the CDR3 reads TGTGCCAGCAGCTCTCGGACGGACGGGGCTAATGAAAAACTGTTTTTT.

V gene TRBV5-1 combines with J gene TRBJ2-2; 11 bases line up with TRBD2. The germline V gene encodes CDR1 SGHRS and CDR2 YFSETQ. Trimming removed 4 bases from V and 3 bases from J; junction bases left unmatched: 8. The CDR3 runs to 17 residues. Here the CDR3 DNA reads TGCGCCAGCAGCGAGGGCCGACTAGCGGGGTACACCGGGGAGCTGTTTTTT. It yields the protein CASSEGRLAGYTGELFF. Filled out from reference TRBV5-1 and TRBJ2-2, the complete variable domain reads KAGVTQTPRYLIKTRGQQVTLSCSPISGHRSVSWYQQTPGQGLQFLFEYFSETQRNKGNFPGRFSGRQFSNSRSEMNVSTLELGDSALYLCASSEGRLAGYTGELFFGEGSRLTVL.

The V call is TRBV7-2, the J call TRBJ2-5, with 8 bases identical to TRBD2. Trimming took 5 bases from V and 2 from J; bases not matched to a gene: 7. The germline CDR1 and CDR2 sequences are SGHTA and FQGNSA. The CDR3 is 15 amino acids. In DNA, the CDR3 is TGTGCCAGCAGCCTTTATGTAGCGGGGCAAGAGACCCAGTACTTC. The encoded protein is CASSLYVAGQETQYF.

The chain employs TRBV15 and TRBJ1-2; D is undetermined. The CDR3 has 14 amino acids. Trimming took 0 bases from V and 3 from J, leaving 8 bases between them. The V gene's germline CDR1 is LNHNV and CDR2 YYDKDF (reference sequence). The CDR3: CATSRDGLYYGYTF. CDR3 coding DNA: TGTGCCACCAGCAGAGATGGGTTGTACTATGGCTACACCTTC. Combining the CDR3 with reference TRBV15 and TRBJ1-2 gives the whole variable domain DAMVIQNPRYQVTQFGKPVTLSCSQTLNHNVMYWYQQKSSQAPKLLFHYYDKDFNNEADTPDNFQSRRPNTSFCFLDIRSPGLGDTAMYLCATSRDGLYYGYTFGSGTRLTVV.

This clone was counted a single time. This chain uses TRBV6-4 with TRBJ2-5; 12 nucleotides line up with TRBD2. The length of the CDR3 is 19 residues. Per the germline V gene, CDR1 is MRHNA and CDR2 is SNTAGT. V dropped 4 bases and J dropped 3; count of bases not matched to a gene: 15. For the CDR3, the DNA is TGTGCCAGCAGTGTCACCGAGCGGACTAGCGGGGAGGTAAAAGAGACCCAGTACTTC. Translating gives CASSVTERTSGEVKETQYF.

The rearrangement uses TRBV11-2 and TRBJ1-1, with D uncertain. This CDR3 has 14 residues. CDR1 is SGHAT and CDR2 is FQNNGV in the germline V gene. V lost 3 bases and J lost 4, with 12 bases in between. The CDR3 is CASSFERTLTEAFF. In DNA, the CDR3 is TGTGCCAGCAGCTTTGAGAGGACCCTCACTGAAGCTTTCTTT. The full variable domain, in which reference TRBV11-2 and TRBJ1-1 provide the parts outside the CDR3, is EAGVAQSPRYKIIEKRQSVAFWCNPISGHATLYWYQQILGQGPKLLIQFQNNGVVDDSQLPKDRFSAERLKGVDSTLKIQPAKLEDSAVYLCASSFERTLTEAFFGQGTRLTVV.

In this sample, this clone turned up a few times. The chain is built from TRBV9 and TRBJ1-6; the match to TRBD1 covers 8 bases. Unmatched junction bases numbered 7, after V lost 4 bases and J lost 7 bases. CDR3 length: 15 residues. The germline CDR1 and CDR2 sequences are SGDLS and YYNGEE. CDR3 sequence: CASSPGTGGNSPLHF. CDR3 nucleotides: TGTGCCAGCAGCCCCGGGACAGGAGGGAATTCACCCCTCCACTTT.

The V gene is TRBV4-2, the J gene TRBJ1-3; D is possibly TRBD1 (5 bases). The V gene lost 3 bases and the J gene lost 8 bases, with 5 bases spanning the gap. Germline CDR1 is LGHNA and CDR2 is YNFKEQ. This CDR3 comprises 11 residues. The CDR3 sequence is CASSQGDTIYF. The CDR3 nucleotides read TGTGCCAGCAGCCAGGGGGACACCATATATTTT.

This chain joins TRBV19 and TRBJ2-5; 7 nucleotides match TRBD2. J lost 5 bases, V lost 4 bases, and 7 bases had no gene match. CDR3 size: 14 residues. Germline values: CDR1 LNHDA, CDR2 SQIVND (reference sequence). This CDR3 is CASSTRGRGETQYF. The CDR3 coding sequence is TGTGCCAGTAGTACGCGGGGGAGGGGTGAGACCCAGTACTTC.

This clone was seen a single time. At one end, the junction sequence differs from germline, possibly due to a read error. V is TRBV29-1 and J is TRBJ1-2, with D possibly matching TRBD1 (6 bases). The length of the CDR3 is 12 residues. The germline V gene encodes CDR1 SQVTM and CDR2 ANQGSEA. Here the CDR3 reads CSVEGGGYGYTF. In DNA, the CDR3 is TGCAGCGTAGAAGGGGGGGGCTATGGCTACACCTTC.

CDR3 DNA: TGCGCCAGCAGTGACGAACCAGTCACAGATACGCAGTATTTT. This codes for CASSDEPVTDTQYF. V usage is TRBV10-1 and J usage is TRBJ2-3; D ambiguous. Germline-derived CDR1 and CDR2 are WNHNN and SYGVQD (reference sequence). The germline V and J ends were trimmed by 3 bases and 2 bases, with 9 bases remaining between them. CDR3 length equals 14 residues.

This clone was counted a single time. This chain connects TRBV10-3 to TRBJ1-1, with 12 positions matching TRBD1. The CDR3 covers 15 residues. The V gene end was trimmed by 6 bases and the J gene end by 4 bases; junction bases not matched to a gene: 6. Per the germline V gene, CDR1 is ENHRY and CDR2 is SYGVKD. CDR3 bases: TGTGCCATCAGGGGGGACAGGGGGCTTAGCACTGAAGCTTTCTTT. It codes for CAIRGDRGLSTEAFF.

CDR3 region: CASSSRGKGYTF. The CDR3 DNA follows: TGTGCCAGCAGTTCACGAGGGAAGGGCTACACCTTC. The chain recombines TRBV28 with TRBJ1-2; D is uncertain. The V and J ends lost 4 bases and 8 bases respectively, with 11 bases between them. Germline V gives CDR1 MDHEN, CDR2 SYDVKM. This CDR3 has 12 amino acids.